Below, one T cell receptor (beta chain) is given with its context. In the authors' methods: Using reference gene primer amplification, nucleated cell counts were estimated. The data were produced by immunoSEQ multiplex PCR, yet TCRdb's version contains in-frame clones alone and is incomplete. That table gives V, J and clone size, and the DNA gave D and trimming. The table has about 230,000 clones, 80% to 90% seen once; the top ten hold roughly 12%. V was cut by 1 base and J by 9 bases, with 13 bases left in between. Germline loops: CDR1 SGHDN, CDR2 FVKESK. CDR3 size: 14 residues. This sample is part of a study of blood T cell repertoires in COVID-19. Study overall: Acute-phase and convalescent COVID-19 samples originated in the United States, Italy and Spain.

The chain has TRBV14 and TRBJ2-1; maybe TRBD1 (6 bases). The specimen was peripheral blood. The receptor was derived from a man aged 45-65 years with COVID-19, enrolled during active disease. This CDR3 is CASSQGPRGAEQFF. CDR3 nucleotide sequence: TGTGCCAGCAGCCAAGGCCCCAGGGGCGCTGAGCAGTTCTTC. Using reference TRBV14 and TRBJ2-1 for the parts outside the CDR3, the full variable domain is EAGVTQFPSHSVIEKGQTVTLRCDPISGHDNLYWYRRVMGKEIKFLLHFVKESKQDESGMPNNRFLAERTGGTYSTLKVQPAELEDSGVYFCASSQGPRGAEQFFGPGTRLTVL.